This T cell receptor (beta chain) stems from a study of blood T cells in healthy people across ages. Unmatched junction bases numbered 13, after V lost 7 bases and J lost 9 bases. CDR1 is MNHEY, CDR2 SMNVEV, per germline (reference sequence). The length of the CDR3 is 17 residues. The second PCR ran about 7 to 12 cycles with a sample-barcoded 5' primer and J-beta primers. The template-switch adaptor was a 5' adaptor with 12 random nucleotides. It tagged each cDNA molecule. Via MiXCR, TCRdb re-called the 5' RACE reads, giving one row per CDR3 protein. In the table there are about 830,000 distinct CDR3 sequences, approximately 65% of which are singletons.

J is TRBJ1-6 and V is TRBV27, with 12 nucleotides matching TRBD1. The specimen sequenced was blood. The sequence derives from a man younger than 40 in good health. CDR3 in amino acids: CASKNTGTGGAGSPLHF. DNA of the CDR3: TGTGCCAGCAAAAACACCGGGACAGGGGGCGCCGGTTCACCCCTCCACTTT.